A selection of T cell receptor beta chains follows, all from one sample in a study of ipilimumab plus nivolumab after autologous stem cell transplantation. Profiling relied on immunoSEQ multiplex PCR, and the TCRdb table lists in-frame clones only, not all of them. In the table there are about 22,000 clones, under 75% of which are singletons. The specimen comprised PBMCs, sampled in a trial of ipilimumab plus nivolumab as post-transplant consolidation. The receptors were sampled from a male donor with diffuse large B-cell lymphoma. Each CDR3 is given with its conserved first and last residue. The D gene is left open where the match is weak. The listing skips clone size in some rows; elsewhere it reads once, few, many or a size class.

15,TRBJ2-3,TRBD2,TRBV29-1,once,TGCAGCGTCGCCCGGGCTAGCGGGATCACAGATACGCAGTATTTT,CSVARASGITDTQYF
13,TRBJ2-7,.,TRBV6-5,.,TGTGCCAGCAGAAGGGTCTCCTCCTACGAGCAGTACTTC,CASRRVSSYEQYF
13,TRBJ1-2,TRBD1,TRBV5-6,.,TGTGCCAGCAGCCCTAGGGACAGTTATGGCTACACCTTC,CASSPRDSYGYTF
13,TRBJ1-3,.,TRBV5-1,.,TGCGCCAGCAGCTTGGGCCAGGGAAACACCATATATTTT,CASSLGQGNTIYF
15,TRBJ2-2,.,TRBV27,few,TGTGCGGAAGTCCCAGCCAGAACGAACACCGGGGAGCTGTTTTTT,CAEVPARTNTGELFF
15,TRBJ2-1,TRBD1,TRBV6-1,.,TGTGCCAGCACCCCCTCAGGGACAGGGGCCAATGAGCAGTTCTTC,CASTPSGTGANEQFF
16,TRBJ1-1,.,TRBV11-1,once,TGTGCCAGCAGCGACTGGGGGAGGGATATGAGCACTGAAGCTTTCTTT,CASSDWGRDMSTEAFF
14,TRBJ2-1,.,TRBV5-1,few,TGCGCCAGCAGCGGCTCCGGGGACCCCAATGAGCAGTTCTTC,CASSGSGDPNEQFF
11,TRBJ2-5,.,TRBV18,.,TGTGCCAGCTCACCGGGAGAGACCCAGTACTTC,CASSPGETQYF
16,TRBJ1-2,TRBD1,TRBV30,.,TGTGCCTGGAGTGGGGAGACAGGGACAGCTAACTATGGCTACACCTTC,CAWSGETGTANYGYTF
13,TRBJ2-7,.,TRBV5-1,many,TGCGCCAGCAGCGGGCAGGGAGTAGACGAGCAGTACTTC,CASSGQGVDEQYF
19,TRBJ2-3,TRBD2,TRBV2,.,TGTGCCAGCAGGGAGGGAGCGGGAGGCCCAATATTGGGCACAGATACGCAGTATTTT,CASREGAGGPILGTDTQYF
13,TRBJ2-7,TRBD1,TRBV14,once,TGTGCCAGCAGCCAACAAACAGGGGGTGAGCAGTACTTC,CASSQQTGGEQYF
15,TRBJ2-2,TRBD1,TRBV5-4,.,TGTGCCAGCAGCGTGACAGGGGTTCGTACCGGGGAGCTGTTTTTT,CASSVTGVRTGELFF
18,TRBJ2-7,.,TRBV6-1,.,TGTGCCAGCAGTGAATGGGCACCTAGCGTTAGGAGCTCCTACGAGCAGTACTTC,CASSEWAPSVRSSYEQYF
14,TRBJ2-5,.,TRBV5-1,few,TGCGCCAGCAGCCCAGCAGGGACCCAAGAGACCCAGTACTTC,CASSPAGTQETQYF
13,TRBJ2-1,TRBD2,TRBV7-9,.,TGTGCCAGCAGCCTCGGACTAGCGAATGAGCAGTTCTTC,CASSLGLANEQFF
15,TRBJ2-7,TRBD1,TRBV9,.,TGTGCCAGCAGCCCGAGCGGACAGGGATCGGTGGAGCAGTACTTC,CASSPSGQGSVEQYF
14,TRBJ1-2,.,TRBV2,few,TGTGCCACAGGCTTCCCGACCTTGGACTATGGCTACACCTTC,CATGFPTLDYGYTF
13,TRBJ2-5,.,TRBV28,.,TGTGCCAGCACCCGGGGGTTCCAAGAGACCCAGTACTTC,CASTRGFQETQYF
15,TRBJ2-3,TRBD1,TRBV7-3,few,TGTGCCAGCAGCTTTGGGGACAGCCGAACAGATACGCAGTATTTT,CASSFGDSRTDTQYF
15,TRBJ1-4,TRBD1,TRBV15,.,TGTGCCACCAGCACAACAGGGGGCGCCGGTGAAAAACTGTTTTTT,CATSTTGGAGEKLFF